This is a list of T cell receptor beta chains from one sample in a study of blood T cell repertoires in COVID-19. Using immunoSEQ multiplex PCR, the repertoire was profiled, and TCRdb retains in-frame clones only, with some absent. Of 650,000 to 800,000 clones in the sample, about 90% were seen once. The material sequenced was peripheral blood. Every receptor here comes from a woman aged 18-29 years with acute or convalescent COVID-19. Both conserved end residues are part of each CDR3. Each record gives: clone size, V gene, J gene, D gene, CDR3 DNA, CDR3 protein. The D gene is left open where the match is weak. Rows give clone size only sometimes, using once, few, many, or a class for an expanded clone.

>-|TRBV4-1|TRBJ2-7|-
TGCGCCAGCAGCCATGCCTCCCCCAGCCTAGCATGGCAGTACTTC
CASSHASPSLAWQYF
>-|TRBV5-1|TRBJ1-3|-
TGCGCCAGCAGCTTGGCTTTGGGGGCCGCTGGAAACACCATATATTTT
CASSLALGAAGNTIYF
>-|TRBV7-9|TRBJ1-2|-
TGTGCCAGCAGCTTTCGTGGAGCGTCTCATGGCTACACCTTC
CASSFRGASHGYTF
>-|TRBV5-1|TRBJ1-1|-
TGCGCCAGCAGTGGCCGGACGGGACACCCGTTCGCGGGCACTGAAGCTTTCTTT
CASSGRTGHPFAGTEAFF
>-|TRBV6-5|TRBJ1-3|-
TGTGCCAGCAGCACCAGCGCTGGAAACACCATATATTTT
CASSTSAGNTIYF
>-|TRBV7-9|TRBJ1-2|-
TGTGCCAGCAGCTTCGCCGGGACAACACTTGGCTACACCTTC
CASSFAGTTLGYTF
>-|TRBV6-2/TRBV6-3|TRBJ1-1|-
TGTGCCAGCAGCCGACGGGAGAACACTGAAGCTTTCTTT
CASSRRENTEAFF
>once|TRBV4-1|TRBJ1-6|-
TGCGCCAGCAGCCAAGACAGGGCGCCTAATTCACCCCTCCACTTT
CASSQDRAPNSPLHF
>once|TRBV2|TRBJ1-2|TRBD1
TGTGCCAGCAGTAAAGGACAGGGAGACTATGGCTACACCTTC
CASSKGQGDYGYTF
>-|TRBV6-4|TRBJ2-2|TRBD1
TGTGCCAGCAGCAGACAGGGGGGGAACACCGGGGAGCTGTTTTTT
CASSRQGGNTGELFF
>-|TRBV3-1/TRBV3-2|TRBJ1-6|-
TGTGCCAGCAGCCTCCGAAGCCCAGGGTCACCCCTCCACTTT
CASSLRSPGSPLHF
>-|TRBV11-2|TRBJ1-2|-
TGTGCCAGCAGCTTAGGAGTGCGTTCCTATGGCTACACCTTC
CASSLGVRSYGYTF
>-|TRBV21-1|TRBJ1-1|-
TGTGCCAGCAGCCCCGGGACAGGGGAAAAGAACACTGAAGCTTTCTTT
CASSPGTGEKNTEAFF
>-|TRBV7-9|TRBJ1-1|-
TGTGCCAGCAGCAGCAGGGGTCGGGACACTGAAGCTTTCTTT
CASSSRGRDTEAFF
>-|TRBV30|TRBJ1-3|TRBD1
TGTGCCTGGAGGGGACAGGGAAGCTCTGGAAACACCATATATTTT
CAWRGQGSSGNTIYF
>-|TRBV12-5|TRBJ1-3|-
TGTGCTAGTGGTTTGGGCCTCAAAGGTGGACAAGAGTCGGCTGGAAACACCATATATTTT
CASGLGLKGGQESAGNTIYF
>-|TRBV4-1|TRBJ1-2|-
TGCGCCAGCAGCCAAAACCGGGGGGACGGAAACTATGGCTACACCTTC
CASSQNRGDGNYGYTF
>-|TRBV5-1|TRBJ2-5|TRBD2
TGCGCCAGCAGTCTCGACGTAGCGGGCCTACGGGCCCAGTACTTC
CASSLDVAGLRAQYF
>-|TRBV3-1/TRBV3-2|TRBJ1-4|TRBD1
TGTGCCAGCAGCGTCTACAGGGGTGGGGATGAAAAACTGTTTTTT
CASSVYRGGDEKLFF
>-|TRBV5-4|TRBJ1-2|-
TGTGCCAGCACCCAGAACAGGGATGGCTACACCTTC
CASTQNRDGYTF
>-|TRBV24-1|TRBJ2-5|-
TGTGCCACCAACCAAGGACGGGATCAAGAGACCCAGTACTTC
CATNQGRDQETQYF
>once|TRBV5-5|TRBJ1-2|TRBD1
TGTGCCAGCAGCTTGTATGTTGGGACAGGGGGCGGTTATGGCTACACCTTC
CASSLYVGTGGGYGYTF
>-|TRBV27|TRBJ1-2|TRBD1
TGTGCCAGCAGATACGGACAGGGGACTTTTTATGGCTACACCTTC
CASRYGQGTFYGYTF
>-|TRBV19|TRBJ1-1|-
TGTGCCAGTCAACAGGGAGGGGAGACTGAAGCTTTCTTT
CASQQGGETEAFF
>-|TRBV18|TRBJ1-5|TRBD1
TGTGCCAGCTCACGGGGGACAGATCAGCCCCAGCATTTT
CASSRGTDQPQHF
>few|TRBV2|TRBJ1-1|-
TGTGCCAGCAACCCAGGGTCAGGTGAAGCTTTCTTT
CASNPGSGEAFF
>-|TRBV6-4|TRBJ2-2|-
TGTGCCAGCAGGGTACAGGGTTTCACCGGGGAGCTGTTTTTT
CASRVQGFTGELFF
>-|TRBV4-1|TRBJ1-4|-
TGCGCCAGCGGGAACCCTTACCGGAGGGGAGAGGAGGTAAAACTGTTTTTT
CASGNPYRRGEEVKLFF
>-|TRBV14|TRBJ1-1|-
TGTGCCAGCAGCCAAGTTCGGGGGACTGAAGCTTTCTTT
CASSQVRGTEAFF
>-|TRBV5-5|TRBJ1-2|TRBD1
TGTGCCAGCAGCTCGACAGGGGAAGGCTACACCTTC
CASSSTGEGYTF
>few|TRBV30|TRBJ1-5|TRBD1
TGTGCCTGGAGCAAGACAGGGATTAATCAGCCCCAGCATTTT
CAWSKTGINQPQHF
>-|TRBV27|TRBJ1-5|TRBD1
TGTGCCAGCAGTTTAGAGACAGGGCCCAATCAGCCCCAGCATTTT
CASSLETGPNQPQHF
>few|TRBV19|TRBJ1-6|-
TGTGCCAGTAGGTTACAGGGAAGCTCCTATAATTCACCCCTCCACTTT
CASRLQGSSYNSPLHF
>-|TRBV27|TRBJ1-5|TRBD1
TGTGCCAGCAGTTCTCGACAGGGCCATACGCCCCAGCATTTT
CASSSRQGHTPQHF